The 30 T cell receptor beta chains below were found in one sample sequenced in a study of blood T cells in healthy people across ages. PCR was performed a second time for 7 to 11 cycles using a sample-barcoded 5' primer and a J-beta primer mix. TCRdb redid the calling of the 5' RACE reads with MiXCR, one entry per CDR3 protein. The profile covers some 1.5 million distinct CDR3 sequences, with 25% to 30% appearing a single time and 7.7% taken by the ten largest. Sample: blood. Receptors were obtained from a woman younger than 45 in good health.

This clonotype was detected a few times. V is TRBV28 and J is TRBJ2-5; D gene uncertain. Germline values: CDR1 MDHEN, CDR2 SYDVKM. Trimming took 6 bases from V and 2 from J, leaving 10 bases between them. The CDR3 spans 13 residues. Here the CDR3 DNA reads TGTGCCAGCAGATTAAGCGCACAAGAGACCCAGTACTTC. Its translation is CASRLSAQETQYF.

This clonotype was picked up a small number of times. The chain has TRBV9 and TRBJ2-7, with D tentatively TRBD1 or TRBD2 (5 bases each). Trimming left V 0 bases short and J 6 bases short, with 16 bases between. The CDR3 consists of 15 residues. Germline values: CDR1 SGDLS, CDR2 YYNGEE. This CDR3 is CASSVGGEQNREQYF. In DNA, the CDR3 is TGTGCCAGCAGCGTAGGAGGGGAGCAAAATCGCGAGCAGTACTTC. The full variable domain, its missing parts supplied by reference TRBV9 and TRBJ2-7, is DSGVTQTPKHLITATGQRVTLRCSPRSGDLSVYWYQQSLDQGLQFLIQYYNGEERAKGNILERFSAQQFPDLHSELNLSSLELGDSALYFCASSVGGEQNREQYFGPGTRLTVT.

This clonotype was picked up a small number of times. Here the CDR3 reads CSARRPLGASYGYTF. CDR3 coding DNA: TGCAGTGCTAGACGGCCCCTGGGGGCCAGCTATGGCTACACCTTC. The chain is built from TRBV20-1 and TRBJ1-2; possible D gene TRBD1, 6 bases. The CDR3 is 15 amino acids. The V and J ends lost 2 bases and 4 bases respectively, with 17 bases between them. Germline V lookup: CDR1 DFQATT, CDR2 SNEGSKA (reference sequence).

The rearrangement joins TRBV20-1 to TRBJ2-4; D is perhaps TRBD1 (6 bases). CDR3 length: 16 residues. Trimming pared 3 bases from V and 0 bases from J, leaving 15 bases between. Germline V lookup: CDR1 DFQATT, CDR2 SNEGSKA (reference sequence). This chain's CDR3 is CSASYFDRRAKNIQYF. The CDR3 coding sequence is TGCAGTGCTAGTTATTTCGACAGGAGAGCCAAAAACATTCAGTACTTC.

CDR3 amino acids: CASSIDRVEQFF. In DNA, the CDR3 is TGTGCCAGCTCAATCGACAGGGTAGAGCAGTTCTTC. The chain recombines TRBV18 with TRBJ2-1; TRBD1 matches 7 bases. V trimming: 5 bases; J trimming: 10 bases; junction bases outside the gene matches: 5. The CDR3 runs to 12 residues. CDR1 is KGHSH, CDR2 LQKENI, per germline.

This clonotype turned up a few times. V usage is TRBV12-3 or TRBV12-4 and J usage is TRBJ2-7; D is unresolved. This CDR3 has 14 residues. Trimming shortened V by 2 bases and J by 3 bases, and 11 bases separated the two germline ends. For the CDR3, the DNA is TGTGCCAGCAGTTTAAGGCTATCCCTCTACGAGCAGTACTTC. It encodes CASSLRLSLYEQYF.

This clonotype was recorded a few times. The chain is built from TRBV7-9 and TRBJ2-7; D perhaps matches TRBD1 (5 bases). The J call may be in error: the DNA end matches TRBJ2-5 better. The CDR3 totals 13 residues. The germline V gene has CDR1 SEHNR and CDR2 FQNEAQ (reference sequence). The CDR3 sequence is CASSLFPGETQYF. The CDR3 DNA is TGTGCCAGCAGCTTATTCCCAGGGGAGACCCAGTACTTC.

This clonotype appeared once. Relative to the germline gene, one junction end is altered; a read error may explain this. This chain uses TRBV2 with TRBJ2-4; possible D gene TRBD2, 6 bases. CDR1 SNHLY and CDR2 FYNNEI come from the germline V gene. The CDR3 runs 14 residues. The DNA of the CDR3 is TGTGCCAGCAGTTCGACACTAGCCAAAGACATTCAGTACTTC. This codes for CASSSTLAKDIQYF.

This chain connects TRBV12-5 to TRBJ2-7; TRBD1 might be the D (6 bases). The germline V gene encodes CDR1 LGHNT and CDR2 FRNRAP. This CDR3 is built from 15 residues. Trimming removed 1 base at V and 7 bases at J, with 17 bases between. The CDR3 nucleotides are TGTGCTAGTGGTTTGGCGTTCTCAGGGGACAATGAGCAGTACTTC. Translating gives CASGLAFSGDNEQYF.

The chain couples TRBV28 to TRBJ2-4; 10 bases line up with TRBD2. J gave up 1 base and V 7 bases, and 16 bases lay outside the gene matches. Per the germline V gene, CDR1 is MDHEN and CDR2 is SYDVKM. The CDR3 is made up of 19 amino acids. CDR3 sequence: CASTSPRTSGITAKNIQYF. The CDR3 bases are TGTGCCAGCACCTCCCCCCGGACTAGCGGTATAACGGCCAAAAACATTCAGTACTTC.

This clonotype has only a few counts. The chain joins TRBV10-3 to TRBJ2-5; D gene ambiguous. Looked up from germline, CDR1 is ENHRY and CDR2 is SYGVKD. This CDR3 spans 13 amino acids. The V gene lost 2 bases and the J gene lost 4 bases, with 8 bases spanning the gap. The chain's CDR3 is CAISEPTSETQYF. CDR3 in DNA: TGTGCCATCAGTGAGCCCACTTCAGAGACCCAGTACTTC.

The CDR3: CASSTREQGKQPQHF. In DNA, the CDR3 is TGTGCCAGTAGTACCAGGGAACAGGGTAAACAGCCCCAGCATTTT. The V gene is TRBV19, the J gene TRBJ1-5; D is possibly TRBD1 (6 bases). CDR1 and CDR2 (germline): LNHDA, SQIVND (reference sequence). Trimming shortened V by 4 bases and J by 7 bases, and 17 bases separated the two germline ends. This CDR3 comprises 15 residues.

This clonotype was observed at least ten times. This chain connects TRBV29-1 to TRBJ2-6, with D maybe TRBD1 (5 bases). This CDR3 spans 14 amino acids. Trimming took off 4 bases at V and 3 bases at J, with 10 bases between the two ends. Germline V gene lookup returns CDR1 SQVTM and CDR2 ANQGSEA. CDR3 protein: CSVVDRGGANVLTF. Written as DNA, the CDR3 is TGCAGCGTTGTTGATAGGGGTGGGGCCAACGTCCTGACTTTC.

This clonotype showed up just once. This rearrangement joins TRBV21-1 to TRBJ2-1; the table's D call, TRBD2, has no DNA check behind it. TRBV21-1 is annotated as a pseudogene. This CDR3 has 17 residues. For the CDR3, the DNA is TGTGCCAGCAGCAAAGGGGCTGGGACTAGCGAGTTTGGTGAGCAGTTCTTC. This sequence encodes CASSKGAGTSEFGEQFF.

Comments on this clonotype: Since a much larger clone is just one base distant, this may be a read error. The rearrangement uses TRBV14 and TRBJ2-1; tentatively, D is TRBD2 (5 bases). This CDR3 spans 15 amino acids. The V end was cut by 4 bases, the J end by 6 bases, with 16 bases between. Germline-derived CDR1 and CDR2 are SGHDN and FVKESK. CDR3 nucleotides: TGTGCCAGCAGCCGCCTAATGGGAGAACGCAATGAGCAGTTCTTC. It codes for CASSRLMGERNEQFF. Full variable domain (outside the CDR3, taken from reference TRBV14 and TRBJ2-1): EAGVTQFPSHSVIEKGQTVTLRCDPISGHDNLYWYRRVMGKEIKFLLHFVKESKQDESGMPNNRFLAERTGGTYSTLKVQPAELEDSGVYFCASSRLMGERNEQFFGPGTRLTVL.

The chain carries TRBV28 and TRBJ1-5; D perhaps matches TRBD1 (6 bases). Trimming removed 6 bases at V and 3 bases at J, with 12 bases between. Germline V gene sequence: CDR1 MDHEN, CDR2 SYDVKM. There are 14 residues in the CDR3. CDR3 amino acids: CASRKTGSNQPQHF. The CDR3 nucleotides are TGTGCCAGCAGAAAAACAGGGTCCAATCAGCCCCAGCATTTT.

The rearrangement joins TRBV6-5 to TRBJ2-5; 9 bases align to TRBD1. CDR1 MNHEY and CDR2 SVGAGI come from the germline V gene. This CDR3 spans 15 amino acids. V lost 5 bases and J lost 3; bases outside the gene matches: 7. Here the CDR3 DNA reads TGTGCCAGCAGTCCCCGGAGGACAGGGGAAGAGACCCAGTACTTC. It translates to CASSPRRTGEETQYF.

The genes are TRBV20-1 and TRBJ2-5; D gene uncertain. Trimming removed 0 bases at V and 5 bases at J, with 10 bases between. The CDR3 covers 13 residues. Germline CDR1 DFQATT, CDR2 SNEGSKA (reference sequence). In nucleotides, the CDR3 is TGCAGTGCTAGAGATCCCCAGACGGAGACCCAGTACTTC. Translation: CSARDPQTETQYF.

As to this clonotype: The junction does not match germline at one end; this may be a read error. The genes are TRBV28 and TRBJ1-4; 8 nucleotides agree with TRBD1. The CDR3 has 15 amino acids. CDR1 is MDHEN, CDR2 SYDVKM, per germline. Here the CDR3 reads CASSGQGATNEKLYF. The CDR3 DNA reads as TGTGCCAGCAGCGGACAGGGAGCAACTAATGAAAAACTGTATTTT.

V gene TRBV11-2 combines with J gene TRBJ2-1; maybe TRBD2 (5 bases). CDR3 size: 13 residues. Trimming cost V 1 base and J 15 bases, with 16 bases left between them. Germline V gene lookup returns CDR1 SGHAT and CDR2 FQNNGV. DNA of the CDR3: TGTGCCAGCAGCTTAGCGCGGGCCCCCGGTCGGTTCTTC. The encoded protein is CASSLARAPGRFF. Drawing the rest from reference TRBV11-2 and TRBJ2-1, the complete variable domain is EAGVAQSPRYKIIEKRQSVAFWCNPISGHATLYWYQQILGQGPKLLIQFQNNGVVDDSQLPKDRFSAERLKGVDSTLKIQPAKLEDSAVYLCASSLARAPGRFFGPGTRLTVL.

J is TRBJ2-7 and V is TRBV6-5, with TRBD1 matching over 10 bases. CDR3 length equals 14 residues. Germline values: CDR1 MNHEY, CDR2 SVGAGI. V dropped 10 bases and J dropped 5; count of bases not matched to a gene: 11. As DNA, the CDR3 is TGTGCCACGACCCCCGGGACAGGGGATAACGAGCAGTACTTC. Its protein product is CATTPGTGDNEQYF.

The chain carries TRBV12-3 or TRBV12-4 and TRBJ2-3; 12 nucleotides agree with TRBD2. There are 14 residues in the CDR3. With V trimmed by 7 bases and J by 14 bases, 13 bases remained unmatched. CDR3 DNA sequence: TGTGCCAGCAACCTAGCGGGAGGGGGTTACGAGCGGTATTTT. Translating gives CASNLAGGGYERYF.

The gene calls are TRBV7-3 and TRBJ2-4; 10 bases match TRBD2. The end of the DNA is better explained by TRBJ2-5, so the J call may be wrong. CDR3 length: 17 residues. Germline lookup yields CDR1 SGHTA and CDR2 FQGTGA. The CDR3 region is CARKAGGLDYCSETQYF. As DNA, the CDR3 is TGTGCCAGGAAAGCGGGGGGGCTTGATTACTGTTCAGAGACCCAGTACTTC.

Many counts were recorded for this clonotype. This chain uses TRBV12-3 or TRBV12-4 with TRBJ2-7; a weak D match, TRBD1 (6 bases). The CDR3 has 17 residues. Trimming shortened V by 5 bases and J by 0 bases, and 20 bases separated the two germline ends. For the CDR3, the DNA is TGTGCCAGCAGTAAATTAAGGGCATGGGGGCCCTCCTACGAGCAGTACTTC. Translation: CASSKLRAWGPSYEQYF.

This clonotype turned up a few times. V usage is TRBV5-4 and J usage is TRBJ2-1; D ambiguous. The germline gives CDR1 SGHNT, CDR2 YYREEE (reference sequence). The CDR3 extends over 13 amino acids. V dropped 4 bases and J dropped 7 bases, with 12 bases sitting between them. CDR3 loop: CASSEGPRNEQFF. For the CDR3, the DNA is TGTGCCAGCAGCGAAGGACCGAGGAATGAGCAGTTCTTC.

The DNA for the CDR3 is TGCGCCAGCAGCCTCAATCGACAGGGCCAGGAAGCTTTCTTT. Encoded protein: CASSLNRQGQEAFF. The J gene is TRBJ1-1, the V gene TRBV5-1, with 7 bases aligning to TRBD1. Trimming cost V 4 bases and J 8 bases; bases outside gene matches: 11. Looked up from germline, CDR1 is SGHRS and CDR2 is YFSETQ. This CDR3 spans 14 amino acids.

In the case of this clonotype: A junction boundary mismatches the germline segment, possibly from a read error. The chain joins TRBV5-5 to TRBJ1-2; no firm D call. The germline gives CDR1 SGHKS, CDR2 YYEKEE (reference sequence). CDR3 length: 14 amino acids. In nucleotides, the CDR3 is TGTACCAGCGGCTTCGATAAGGGCCAATATGGCTACACCTTC. Protein sequence: CTSGFDKGQYGYTF.

This clonotype occurred many times. V gene TRBV4-1 combines with J gene TRBJ1-5, with 7 bases identical to TRBD1. Germline CDR1 is MGHRA and CDR2 is YSYEKL. The ends lost 0 bases at V and 10 bases at J; junction bases unmatched: 9. CDR3 size: 15 residues. Written as DNA, the CDR3 is TGCGCCAGCAGCCAAGATCGGGGAGGGGGCATACCCCAGCATTTT. Translating it yields CASSQDRGGGIPQHF.

The table lists this clonotype with a few counts. A junction boundary mismatches the germline segment, possibly from a read error. CDR3 protein: CASSSRRAGVSDAQYF. In DNA, the CDR3 is TGTGCCAGCAGCTCCCGGAGGGCGGGAGTCTCAGATGCGCAGTATTTT. The V call is TRBV7-2, the J call TRBJ2-3, with TRBD2 matching over 7 bases. The CDR3 length is 16 residues. Germline CDR1 and CDR2: SGHTA and FQGNSA.

The chain is built from TRBV20-1 and TRBJ1-4; D is perhaps TRBD1 (5 bases). Germline V gene sequence: CDR1 DFQATT, CDR2 SNEGSKA (reference sequence). The ends were cut back, 6 bases at V and 5 bases at J, with 16 bases in the middle. The CDR3 consists of 14 residues. CDR3 nucleotide sequence: TGCAGTGCCACGCCCGGGGCTCGGAATGAAAAACTGTTTTTT. The encoded protein is CSATPGARNEKLFF.